The sequence of this T cell receptor beta chain was determined in a study of T cells in Graves' hyperthyroidism and ophthalmopathy. Overall study results and limits: Stable hyperthyroidism was told apart from ophthalmopathy by a model built on 13 V-J features. The model's output predicted ophthalmopathy at a median of about 6.5 months prior to onset. Among clonotypes expanded in thyroid above 0.001, most were also found in blood.

On the basis of clinical symptoms, serum thyroxine and TRAb, thyroid ultrasound and orbital computed tomography, diagnoses were made. As for this clonotype: The target antigen is unknown.

From RNA transcripts, TCR beta CDR3 regions were amplified. The TCR CDR3 was amplified in a first-round RT-PCR using the HTBI primer set. TCRdb re-derived calls from the multiplex PCR reads in MiXCR, one entry per CDR3 protein. The sample includes a few hundred thousand distinct CDR3 sequences, 40% to 55% of them seen just once. V was trimmed by 5 bases and J by 3 bases, leaving 16 bases between them. This CDR3 is built from 15 residues. CDR1 SGHTA and CDR2 FQGNSA come from the germline V gene. The chain couples TRBV7-2 to TRBJ1-2; the D gene is possibly TRBD1 (6 bases). The clonotype comes from an adult woman with Graves' disease, either hyperthyroidism or ophthalmopathy (not recorded which). Sequencing was carried out using peripheral blood or thyroid tissue (not recorded which). The CDR3 nucleotides read TGTGCCAGCAGCGCCAACAGGGATTGGGACTATGGCTACACCTTC. Translated: CASSANRDWDYGYTF. Using reference TRBV7-2 and TRBJ1-2 for the parts outside the CDR3, the full variable domain is GAGVSQSPSNKVTEKGKDVELRCDPISGHTALYWYRQSLGQGLEFLIYFQGNSAPDKSGLPSDRFSAERTGGSVSTLTIQRTQQEDSAVYLCASSANRDWDYGYTFGSGTRLTVV.